Below, 26 T cell receptor beta chains from the same sample are listed, as sequenced in a study of blood T cell repertoires in COVID-19. Measured with immunoSEQ multiplex PCR; TCRdb has only the in-frame clones, and not every one. The sample carries roughly 100,000 clones, roughly 80% recorded once. The sequenced material came from peripheral blood. Source of these receptors: a human donor in a cohort sampled during active COVID-19.

V and J are TRBV5-1 and TRBJ2-7, with TRBD1 matching over 9 bases. V was pared by 4 bases and J by 5 bases, with 7 bases of the junction left unmatched. CDR1 is SGHRS, CDR2 YFSETQ, per germline. The CDR3 spans 14 residues. The CDR3: CASSAGQGNDEQYF. The CDR3 region has the DNA TGCGCCAGCAGCGCCGGACAGGGGAACGACGAGCAGTACTTC.

The rearrangement joins TRBV29-1 to TRBJ1-1; 9 nucleotides agree with TRBD1. V gave up 7 bases and J gave up 5 bases; unmatched junction bases: 8. The CDR3 consists of 13 residues. Per germline, CDR1 SQVTM and CDR2 ANQGSEA. CDR3: CSARGDRVTEAFF. CDR3 nucleotide sequence: TGCAGCGCAAGGGGGGACAGGGTAACTGAAGCTTTCTTT.

The chain couples TRBV7-3 to TRBJ2-7; a weak D match, TRBD1 (6 bases). CDR1 and CDR2 (germline): SGHTA, FQGTGA. The V gene lost 6 bases and the J gene lost 4 bases, with 22 bases spanning the gap. The length of the CDR3 is 16 residues. The CDR3 loop is CASRKHRDLGRYEQYF. CDR3 DNA sequence: TGTGCCAGCAGGAAACACAGGGACCTAGGACGTTACGAGCAGTACTTC.

V gene TRBV6-5 combines with J gene TRBJ2-7, with 7 bases aligning to TRBD1. Germline CDR1 reads MNHEY; CDR2 reads SVGAGI. The length of the CDR3 is 13 residues. J was trimmed by 5 bases and V by 4 bases; bases with no gene match: 5. Written as DNA, the CDR3 is TGTGCCAGCAGTTCAAGGGGGCATAACGAGCAGTACTTC. It encodes CASSSRGHNEQYF.

The rearrangement uses TRBV27 and TRBJ1-2; D possibly corresponds to TRBD1 (6 bases). This CDR3 region has 14 residues. Germline CDR1 MNHEY, CDR2 SMNVEV (reference sequence). V was pared by 3 bases and J by 5 bases, with 13 bases between. The CDR3: CASSFSDRTYGYTF. For the CDR3, the DNA is TGTGCCAGCAGTTTCTCTGACAGGACATATGGCTACACCTTC.

The chain is built from TRBV11-2 and TRBJ1-1; D call uncertain. CDR1 and CDR2 from the germline V gene are SGHAT and FQNNGV. CDR3 length: 12 amino acids. V lost 5 bases and J 6 bases, leaving 10 bases between the germline ends. CDR3 bases: TGTGCCAGCAGCCGACTCGTACCTGAAGCTTTCTTT. Its protein is CASSRLVPEAFF.

Note on this clone: The junction differs from germline at one of its ends, possibly a read error. This chain connects TRBV20-1 to TRBJ2-3; D gene uncertain. The CDR3 spans 9 residues. Germline V gene data show CDR1 as DFQATT and CDR2 as SNEGSKA (reference sequence). CDR3 DNA sequence: TGCAGTGCTCGAGATACGCAGTATTTT. Translation gives CSARDTQYF.

The chain joins TRBV28 to TRBJ1-6; D might be TRBD1 (6 bases). The CDR3 spans 13 residues. Germline V CDR1 and CDR2: MDHEN, SYDVKM. V lost 8 bases, J lost 6 bases, and 11 bases lay in between. This CDR3 is CASVTGFNSPLHF. The DNA for the CDR3 is TGTGCCAGCGTAACAGGGTTTAATTCACCCCTCCACTTT.

V gene TRBV2 combines with J gene TRBJ1-5; D may be TRBD1 (5 bases). V was trimmed by 4 bases and J by 5 bases, leaving 9 bases between them. The CDR3 is made up of 13 amino acids. Per the germline V gene, CDR1 is SNHLY and CDR2 is FYNNEI. The CDR3 DNA follows: TGTGCCAGCAGTGGGGGCAGGTATCAGCCCCAGCATTTT. It codes for CASSGGRYQPQHF.

This clone was seen once. The rearrangement joins TRBV20-1 to TRBJ1-2; 9 bases match TRBD1. After removal of 5 bases from V and 2 bases from J, the junction contained 3 bases not matched to a gene. This CDR3 spans 13 amino acids. From germline, CDR1 is DFQATT and CDR2 SNEGSKA (reference sequence). CDR3 DNA: TGCAGTGCTGGTGGACAGGGGAACTATGGCTACACCTTC. Residues: CSAGGQGNYGYTF.

The chain is built from TRBV10-1 and TRBJ2-7; TRBD1 agrees at 7 bases. From germline, CDR1 is WNHNN and CDR2 SYGVQD (reference sequence). Trimming took 6 bases from V and 3 from J; bases not matched to a gene: 8. The CDR3 consists of 14 residues. CDR3 coding DNA: TGCGCCAGCAGCCCGTTCGACAGGGTCTACGAGCAGTACTTC. Translated, it gives CASSPFDRVYEQYF.

The chain uses TRBV3-1 (or the pseudogene TRBV3-2) and TRBJ1-2; 7 positions match TRBD1. Trimming at V came to 1 base and at J to 4 bases, leaving 6 bases not matched to a gene. Germline lookup yields CDR1 LGHDT and CDR2 YNNKEL (reference sequence). The CDR3 length is 15 residues. The CDR3 sequence is CASSQGAGGSYGYTF. CDR3 DNA: TGTGCCAGCAGCCAAGGGGCAGGGGGAAGCTATGGCTACACCTTC.

The chain uses TRBV3-1 (or the pseudogene TRBV3-2) and TRBJ1-1, with a possible D match to TRBD1 (6 bases). Trimming removed 8 bases from V and 4 bases from J, with 17 bases in between. The CDR3 is 14 amino acids. CDR1 is LGHDT and CDR2 is YNNKEL in the germline V gene (reference sequence). The chain's CDR3 is CASSQRGASTEAFF. CDR3 nucleotides: TGTGCCAGCTCCCAACGGGGGGCCAGCACTGAAGCTTTCTTT.

The chain links TRBV28 to TRBJ1-2; TRBD1 agrees at 9 bases. Trimming took 6 bases from V and 3 from J; bases not matched to a gene: 2. Germline-derived CDR1 and CDR2 are MDHEN and SYDVKM. The CDR3 consists of 13 residues. CDR3 sequence (DNA): TGTGCCAGCAGCCGGACAGGGGACTATGGCTACACCTTC. It encodes CASSRTGDYGYTF.

The chain employs TRBV6-5 and TRBJ1-2, with 10 bases fitting TRBD1. V was pared by 2 bases and J by 7 bases, with 1 base of the junction left unmatched. CDR1 is MNHEY, CDR2 SVGAGI, per germline. The CDR3 is 13 amino acids. The CDR3 loop is CASSYGTGVGYTF. The CDR3 DNA follows: TGTGCCAGCAGTTACGGGACAGGGGTTGGCTACACCTTC.

V is TRBV5-1 and J is TRBJ1-5; 8 positions match TRBD1. The CDR3 length is 14 residues. CDR1 is SGHRS and CDR2 is YFSETQ in the germline V gene. J lost 7 bases, V lost 1 base, and 4 bases had no gene match. The CDR3: CASSLTGGRQPQHF. The CDR3 region has the DNA TGCGCCAGCAGCTTGACAGGGGGACGGCAGCCCCAGCATTTT. Filled out from reference TRBV5-1 and TRBJ1-5, the complete variable domain reads KAGVTQTPRYLIKTRGQQVTLSCSPISGHRSVSWYQQTPGQGLQFLFEYFSETQRNKGNFPGRFSGRQFSNSRSEMNVSTLELGDSALYLCASSLTGGRQPQHFGDGTRLSIL.

This clone was observed once. The chain couples TRBV24-1 to TRBJ2-7; D is unclear. Per germline, CDR1 KGHDR and CDR2 SFDVKD. V was shortened by 0 bases and J by 2 bases, with 7 bases between the two germline ends. The CDR3 length is 14 residues. CDR3 sequence: CATSDLQNPYEQYF. DNA of the CDR3: TGTGCCACCAGTGATTTGCAGAACCCCTACGAGCAGTACTTC.

The chain is built from TRBV29-1 and TRBJ2-7; tentatively, D is TRBD1 (5 bases). The CDR3 is 13 residues long. Germline V CDR1 and CDR2: SQVTM, ANQGSEA. V lost 5 bases, J lost 2 bases, and 13 bases lay in between. The CDR3 sequence: CSVSKTVAYEQYF. The CDR3 region has the DNA TGCAGCGTTTCGAAGACAGTTGCCTACGAGCAGTACTTC.

This clone was detected only a few times. The V call is TRBV19, the J call TRBJ2-3; the D gene is possibly TRBD2 (5 bases). The CDR3 consists of 12 residues. V lost 6 bases and J 8 bases, leaving 12 bases between the germline ends. From germline, CDR1 is LNHDA and CDR2 SQIVND (reference sequence). CDR3 nucleotides: TGTGCCAGTAGAATCCCCGGAGGTACGCAGTATTTT. It specifies CASRIPGGTQYF. Full variable domain (missing parts from reference TRBV19 and TRBJ2-3): DGGITQSPKYLFRKEGQNVTLSCEQNLNHDAMYWYRQDPGQGLRLIYYSQIVNDFQKGDIAEGYSVSREKKESFPLTVTSAQKNPTAFYLCASRIPGGTQYFGPGTRLTVL.

The J gene is TRBJ1-2, the V gene TRBV28; D may be TRBD1 (6 bases). The germline CDR1 and CDR2 sequences are MDHEN and SYDVKM. With 5 bases removed from V and 6 bases from J, the gap between germline ends came to 16 bases. The CDR3 has 14 amino acids. CDR3 in amino acids: CASSPAGRDNGYTF. The CDR3 DNA is TGTGCCAGCAGTCCCGCCGGCAGGGACAATGGCTACACCTTC.

This sequence joins TRBV25-1 and TRBJ1-5, with 7 positions matching TRBD1. V gave up 6 bases and J gave up 1 base; unmatched junction bases: 12. Germline CDR1 reads MGHDK; CDR2 reads SYGVNS. This CDR3 is 17 amino acids long. CDR3 amino acids: CASRETGAPGSNQPQHF. In DNA, the CDR3 is TGTGCCAGCAGGGAAACAGGGGCCCCGGGGAGCAATCAGCCCCAGCATTTT.

V and J are TRBV27 and TRBJ1-2; D is ambiguous. The germline V gene encodes CDR1 MNHEY and CDR2 SMNVEV (reference sequence). With 3 bases removed from V and 0 bases from J, the gap between germline ends came to 5 bases. The CDR3 totals 13 residues. The CDR3, as DNA: TGTGCCAGCAGTTTGGCAACTAACTATGGCTACACCTTC. Translation: CASSLATNYGYTF.

This clone was seen more than once but under ten times. The J gene is TRBJ1-5, the V gene TRBV18; a possible D gene is TRBD1 (5 bases). With 0 bases removed from V and 4 bases from J, the gap between germline ends came to 10 bases. Germline lookup yields CDR1 KGHSH and CDR2 LQKENI. The CDR3 consists of 15 residues. The CDR3, as DNA: TGTGCCAGCTCACCACCGATGGGGGGGAATCAGCCCCAGCATTTT. Translating it yields CASSPPMGGNQPQHF. The full variable domain, with the rest looked up from reference TRBV18 and TRBJ1-5, is NAGVMQNPRHLVRRRGQEARLRCSPMKGHSHVYWYRQLPEEGLKFMVYLQKENIIDESGMPKERFSAEFPKEGPSILRIQQVVRGDSAAYFCASSPPMGGNQPQHFGDGTRLSIL.

V gene TRBV5-4 combines with J gene TRBJ1-6, with D hard to call. Per germline, CDR1 SGHNT and CDR2 YYREEE (reference sequence). CDR3 length equals 15 residues. V was clipped by 2 bases and J by 7 bases, with 13 bases between them. For the CDR3, the DNA is TGTGCCAGCAGCTTTACAAGCCGAGGGAATTCACCCCTCCACTTT. This encodes CASSFTSRGNSPLHF.

The chain recombines TRBV7-9 with TRBJ2-4, with a weak D call TRBD2 (6 bases). The V and J ends lost 4 bases and 8 bases respectively, with 15 bases between them. The V gene's germline CDR1 is SEHNR and CDR2 FQNEAQ (reference sequence). The CDR3 is made up of 14 amino acids. CDR3 nucleotide sequence: TGTGCCAGCAGCTATGTTCAAACGGGAGACATTCAGTACTTC. Its translation is CASSYVQTGDIQYF.

The chain couples TRBV11-2 to TRBJ2-6; D uncertain. This CDR3 region has 18 residues. V was cut by 2 bases and J by 0 bases, with 14 bases left in between. The germline V gene has CDR1 SGHAT and CDR2 FQNNGV. CDR3 sequence reads: CASSLTAGFLSGANVLTF. CDR3 DNA sequence: TGTGCCAGCAGCTTAACGGCAGGATTCCTCTCTGGGGCCAACGTCCTGACTTTC.